One TCR beta chain is described in this entry. This clone's antigen is unknown. The record has no base qualities; no much larger clone is one base away. CDR1 and CDR2 (SGHRS, YFSETQ) derive from the germline V gene. The CDR3 spans 14 residues, from the cysteine through the phenylalanine. Left in the record is the CDR3 DNA by itself, 42 bases read in frame from the first base. The germline ends are 10 bases apart after V is trimmed by 0 bases and J by 5 bases. Enrolling through a virtual design, the prospective study's participants ranged in age from roughly 18 to 95 years and lived across approximately 25 United States geographic areas. Cohort assignment in the prospective study relied on participant-reported clinical history from a screening survey and a study questionnaire. Recovered participants in ImmuneRACE Cohort 3 were defined by two consecutive negative NP/OP PCR tests, clearance by a healthcare professional, or resolution of symptoms. Mobile phlebotomists in the prospective study collected whole blood, serum and a nasopharyngeal or oropharyngeal swab from every participant. Additional blood draws and questionnaires over a 2-month period could optionally be provided by prospective study participants. Prospective study blood samples were shipped either frozen or at room temperature before DNA extraction.

This sample is drawn from a study of blood T cell repertoires in COVID-19 (dated by TCRdb to 2018 to 2021). Study-wide context: The collaborator samples originated in the United States, Italy and Spain and spanned the acute and convalescent phases of COVID-19. The sample metadata nearly always contained a de-identified subject ID, COVID-19 status, age in years and sex. Where HLA class I and class II types were available, the types were taken from metadata supplied by the sample provider, not from assay-based typing. A freely available public database, intended as a resource for researchers studying the immune response to SARS-CoV-2, is where the repertoires were released. The material from the prospective study consisted of cDNA or gDNA derived from T cells, B-cell-depleted T cells, or PBMCs. Subjects who had been exposed to COVID-19, were actively infected with it, or had recovered from it provided the deeply sampled blood TCRbeta repertoires that made up the dataset. Samples were obtained from the ongoing ImmuneRACE study (first 160 participants) and from about 1,300 subjects provided by 6 global collaborators.

The immunoSEQ Assay, a bias-controlled multiplex PCR, was used to amplify TCRbeta CDR3 regions from genomic DNA. On the authors' methods: The number of nucleated cells in each sample was estimated from the amplification of reference gene primers within the assay. Sequence reads were collapsed and filtered to measure the absolute abundance of every unique TCRbeta CDR3 rearrangement. For each sample, productive Simpson clonality was calculated as the square root of Simpson's diversity index across productive rearrangements. The clones in this table, taken by TCRdb from immuneACCESS, are in-frame only. Not every clone is retained; where verified, under half of the shortfall comes from an unresolved V gene, and the cause of the rest is unknown. That table gives V, J and clone size, and the DNA gave D and trimming. Within this sample are around 130,000 clones, with 75% to 90% of them counted one time only. About 2.3% of the sample is taken by the ten largest.

Study-wide conclusions, independent of this receptor: The amount of clinical and demographic metadata varied by source and participant and was provided uncurated.

Material for sequencing was PBMCs or T cells enriched from blood (not recorded which). The V and J segments used are TRBV5-1 and TRBJ2-3; the D gene cannot be named for sure. The TCR sequence derives from a woman between 45 and 60 years old who had recovered from COVID-19. The CDR3 corresponds to CASSLEPAEDTQYF. The DNA sequence is given as TGCGCCAGCAGCTTGGAGCCCGCTGAAGATACGCAGTATTTT.